The source of this T cell receptor beta chain is a study of blood T cell repertoires in COVID-19. The germline gives CDR1 MNHEY, CDR2 SMNVEV (reference sequence). This CDR3 is 17 amino acids long. V dropped 4 bases and J dropped 6 bases, with 21 bases sitting between them. Authors' data handling: Amplification of reference gene primers was used by the study to estimate nucleated cell counts. Assay: immunoSEQ multiplex PCR; the TCRdb copy retains only in-frame clones and omits some. V and J calls and clone size are those listed in that table; D and trimming were worked out from the DNA. The sample yields approximately 150,000 clones, more than 75% seen once.

Sequencing used peripheral blood. The chain recombines TRBV27 with TRBJ1-4, with D possibly TRBD1 on 5 matching bases. The receptor was derived from a man in his fifties who had recovered from COVID-19. The CDR3 nucleotides are TGTGCCAGCAGTTACACGGTAGGGGCAGCGAATTATGAAAAACTGTTTTTT. It is translated as CASSYTVGAANYEKLFF.